These T cell receptor beta chains were read from a single sample in a study of T cell responses to AZD1222 COVID-19 vaccine. Sequencing used immunoSEQ multiplex PCR; TCRdb keeps in-frame clones, though not all of them. The sample has more than 80,000 clones, roughly 93% seen once. The specimen was peripheral blood, collected on day 0 of AZD1222 vaccination. These receptors were collected from an adult in good health. Both conserved end residues are part of each CDR3. The D gene is left open where the match is weak.

D: -; length: 15; J: TRBJ2-5; V: TRBV6-5; CDR3: CASSYSISVQETQYF
D: TRBD2; length: 15; J: TRBJ2-5; V: TRBV10-3; CDR3: CAISESTFGGETQYF
D: TRBD1; length: 12; J: TRBJ1-1; V: TRBV19; CDR3: CASMDRGPEAFF
D: -; length: 14; J: TRBJ1-1; V: TRBV19; CDR3: CASGFGGVNTEAFF
D: -; length: 14; J: TRBJ2-3; V: TRBV27; CDR3: CATHGGAGPDTQYF
D: -; length: 12; J: TRBJ2-7; V: TRBV24-1; CDR3: CAILQETYEQYF
D: -; length: 15; J: TRBJ1-4; V: TRBV19; CDR3: CASSLGLGQLEKLFF
D: -; length: 13; J: TRBJ2-2; V: TRBV19; CDR3: CASSTRGEGELFF
D: -; length: 13; J: TRBJ2-7; V: TRBV28; CDR3: CASRSDRSYEQYF
D: -; length: 17; J: TRBJ2-7; V: TRBV3-1/TRBV3-2; CDR3: CASSQEKGHQNLWEQYF
D: TRBD1; length: 16; J: TRBJ2-2; V: TRBV7-8; CDR3: CASSSQGAVNTGELFF
D: -; length: 14; J: TRBJ2-7; V: TRBV9; CDR3: CASSVGDRSYEQYF
D: -; length: 15; J: TRBJ1-3; V: TRBV19; CDR3: CASIPQGSAGNTIYF
D: TRBD2; length: 15; J: TRBJ2-7; V: TRBV6-5; CDR3: CASSYSASGGYEQYF
D: -; length: 14; J: TRBJ1-6; V: TRBV19; CDR3: CAGGQSSYNSPLHF
D: -; length: 15; J: TRBJ1-6; V: TRBV7-9; CDR3: CASSYPPGSGSPLHF
D: -; length: 14; J: TRBJ2-5; V: TRBV11-3; CDR3: CASSSRGGRETQYF
D: -; length: 14; J: TRBJ2-1; V: TRBV11-1; CDR3: CASSLLGQYNEQFF
D: -; length: 14; J: TRBJ1-2; V: TRBV29-1; CDR3: CSVVPQQQGYGYTF
D: -; length: 14; J: TRBJ2-7; V: TRBV11-2; CDR3: CASSLDRLSYEQYF
D: TRBD1; length: 14; J: TRBJ2-3; V: TRBV27; CDR3: CASRSAAGGVAQYF
D: -; length: 15; J: TRBJ1-1; V: TRBV4-3; CDR3: CASSQDHRGKTEAFF
D: TRBD1; length: 16; J: TRBJ2-1; V: TRBV27; CDR3: CASSLRQGSIYNEQFF
D: -; length: 15; J: TRBJ2-2; V: TRBV7-9; CDR3: CASSLRGTNTGELFF
D: -; length: 13; J: TRBJ2-2; V: TRBV7-9; CDR3: CASSRTNTGELFF
D: TRBD1; length: 15; J: TRBJ1-2; V: TRBV27; CDR3: CASRPQGAVNYGYTF